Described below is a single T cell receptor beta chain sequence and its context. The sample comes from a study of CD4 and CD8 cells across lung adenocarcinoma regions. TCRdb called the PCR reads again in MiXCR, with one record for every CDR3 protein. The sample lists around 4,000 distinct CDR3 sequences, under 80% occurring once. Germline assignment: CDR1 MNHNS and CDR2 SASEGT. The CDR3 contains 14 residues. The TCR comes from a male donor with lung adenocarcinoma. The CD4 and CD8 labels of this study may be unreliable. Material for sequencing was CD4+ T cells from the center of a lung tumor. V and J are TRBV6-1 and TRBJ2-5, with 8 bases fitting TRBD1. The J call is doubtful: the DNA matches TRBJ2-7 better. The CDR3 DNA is TGTGCCAGCAGTCCATACAGGGGGGCCTACGAGCAGTACTTC. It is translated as CASSPYRGAYEQYF.